The clone carrying this T cell receptor beta chain was detected only once. The antigen is undetermined. Trimming cost V 5 bases and J 5 bases; bases outside gene matches: 11. Germline CDR1 LNHDA, CDR2 SQIVND (reference sequence). The CDR3 consists of 16 residues. This record comes from a study of T cell responses to AZD1222 COVID-19 vaccine. Overall study findings and caveats: It was only after the peak T cell response that any repertoires were sampled. Along spike, vaccine-associated CD4 TCRs were found throughout, with dominance at 160-218 and 743-854. Clonal diversity was possibly underestimated, and white British individuals and females predominated among donors.

Some clones are missing from TCRdb's copy, which holds only in-frame ones; the method was immunoSEQ multiplex PCR. The sample consists of about 100,000 clones, around 87% of them appearing once. The sequencing here drew on peripheral blood, taken on day 0 of MenACWY control vaccination. The clonotype comes from an adult in good health. The V gene is TRBV19, the J gene TRBJ2-3; 9 nucleotides agree with TRBD1. DNA of the CDR3: TGTGCCAGTAGTGGCGGGGACAGGGTTTATGGAGATACGCAGTATTTT. It codes for CASSGGDRVYGDTQYF.